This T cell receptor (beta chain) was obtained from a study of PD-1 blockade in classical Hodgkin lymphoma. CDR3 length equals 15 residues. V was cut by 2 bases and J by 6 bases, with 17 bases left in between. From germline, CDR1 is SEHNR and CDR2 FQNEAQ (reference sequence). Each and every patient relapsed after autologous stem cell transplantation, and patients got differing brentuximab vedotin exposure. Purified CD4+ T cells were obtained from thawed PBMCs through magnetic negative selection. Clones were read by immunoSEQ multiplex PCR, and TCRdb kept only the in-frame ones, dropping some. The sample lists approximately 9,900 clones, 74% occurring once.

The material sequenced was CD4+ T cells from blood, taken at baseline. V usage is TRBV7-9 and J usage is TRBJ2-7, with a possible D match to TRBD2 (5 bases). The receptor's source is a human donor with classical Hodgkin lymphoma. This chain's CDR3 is CASSLMWEHSLEQYF. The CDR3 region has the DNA TGTGCCAGCAGCTTAATGTGGGAGCATAGCCTCGAGCAGTACTTC.